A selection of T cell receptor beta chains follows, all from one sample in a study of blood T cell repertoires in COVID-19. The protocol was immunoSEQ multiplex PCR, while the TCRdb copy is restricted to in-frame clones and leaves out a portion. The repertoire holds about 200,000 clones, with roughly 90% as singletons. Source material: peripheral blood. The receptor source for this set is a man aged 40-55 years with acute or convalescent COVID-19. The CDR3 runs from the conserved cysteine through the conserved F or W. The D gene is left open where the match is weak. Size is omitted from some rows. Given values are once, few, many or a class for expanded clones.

CDR3aa: CASSLQGARTNEKLFF
CDR3nt: TGTGCCAGCAGCTTACAGGGGGCGCGAACTAATGAAAAACTGTTTTTT
v_gene: TRBV7-8
d_gene: TRBD1
j_gene: TRBJ1-4
abundance: -

CDR3aa: CASKKGGAGHESQPQHF
CDR3nt: TGCGCCAGCAAGAAGGGCGGGGCAGGACATGAGTCCCAGCCCCAGCATTTT
v_gene: TRBV4-3
d_gene: -
j_gene: TRBJ1-5
abundance: few

CDR3aa: CAWTRNTEAFF
CDR3nt: TGTGCCTGGACCCGGAACACTGAAGCTTTCTTT
v_gene: TRBV30
d_gene: -
j_gene: TRBJ1-1
abundance: -

CDR3aa: CASSYQGLAGANTGELFF
CDR3nt: TGTGCCAGCAGTTACCAGGGACTAGCGGGGGCGAACACCGGGGAGCTGTTTTTT
v_gene: TRBV6-2/TRBV6-3
d_gene: TRBD2
j_gene: TRBJ2-2
abundance: -

CDR3aa: CASSLQGNQPQHF
CDR3nt: TGTGCCAGCAGTTTACAGGGGAATCAGCCCCAGCATTTT
v_gene: TRBV28
d_gene: -
j_gene: TRBJ1-5
abundance: -

CDR3aa: CASRKTATSYEQYF
CDR3nt: TGTGCCAGCAGAAAAACAGCCACCTCCTACGAGCAGTACTTC
v_gene: TRBV7-2
d_gene: -
j_gene: TRBJ2-7
abundance: -

CDR3aa: CASSAIPSGGNEQFF
CDR3nt: TGTGCCAGCAGCGCCATTCCGAGCGGGGGCAATGAGCAGTTCTTC
v_gene: TRBV9
d_gene: TRBD2
j_gene: TRBJ2-1
abundance: -

CDR3aa: CASSKVLPSGGDKETQYF
CDR3nt: TGTGCCAGCAGCAAAGTCCTTCCTAGCGGGGGGGACAAGGAGACCCAGTACTTC
v_gene: TRBV21-1
d_gene: -
j_gene: TRBJ2-5
abundance: few

CDR3aa: CASSSSYQETQYF
CDR3nt: TGTGCCAGCAGTTCCTCGTACCAAGAGACCCAGTACTTC
v_gene: TRBV27
d_gene: -
j_gene: TRBJ2-5
abundance: -

CDR3aa: CASRGGLLAGELFF
CDR3nt: TGTGCCAGCAGAGGGGGCCTTTTAGCCGGGGAGCTGTTTTTT
v_gene: TRBV2
d_gene: TRBD1
j_gene: TRBJ2-2
abundance: -

CDR3aa: CASSFREGVAEAFF
CDR3nt: TGCGCCAGCAGCTTTCGGGAGGGGGTGGCTGAAGCTTTCTTT
v_gene: TRBV5-1
d_gene: -
j_gene: TRBJ1-1
abundance: -

CDR3aa: CASGVSNTGELFF
CDR3nt: TGTGCTAGCGGGGTCTCGAACACCGGGGAGCTGTTTTTT
v_gene: TRBV12-5
d_gene: -
j_gene: TRBJ2-2
abundance: -

CDR3aa: CASSLSGGAYNEQFF
CDR3nt: TGTGCCAGCAGCTTGAGCGGGGGGGCCTACAATGAGCAGTTCTTC
v_gene: TRBV5-4
d_gene: TRBD2
j_gene: TRBJ2-1
abundance: -

CDR3aa: CASSPPGQGPYEQYF
CDR3nt: TGTGCCAGCTCACCCCCGGGACAGGGACCCTACGAGCAGTACTTC
v_gene: TRBV18
d_gene: TRBD1
j_gene: TRBJ2-7
abundance: once

CDR3aa: CASSLQGAGYNEQFF
CDR3nt: TGTGCCAGCAGCCTTCAGGGGGCTGGCTACAATGAGCAGTTCTTC
v_gene: TRBV3-1/TRBV3-2
d_gene: TRBD1
j_gene: TRBJ2-1
abundance: -

CDR3aa: CATSRDRDTEAFF
CDR3nt: TGTGCCACCAGTCGGGATAGGGACACTGAAGCTTTCTTT
v_gene: TRBV15
d_gene: -
j_gene: TRBJ1-1
abundance: -